The rows below give T cell receptor beta chains drawn from one sample of a study of cytomegalovirus exposure and HLA in healthy donors. Assay used: immunoSEQ multiplex PCR; TCRdb lists only in-frame clones, some missing. The repertoire holds around 90,000 clones, 70% to 80% seen once, with around 3.5% in the top ten. The sequenced material came from PBMCs. All receptors come from a male donor in good health and CMV-seropositive. The CDR3 runs from the conserved cysteine through the conserved F or W. D genes are given only for firm matches. The listing skips clone size in some rows; elsewhere it reads once, few, many or a size class.

j_gene: TRBJ1-1; abundance: .; v_gene: TRBV6-1; d_gene: TRBD1; CDR3aa: CASEGQGLMNTEAFF; CDR3nt: TGTGCCAGCGAGGGACAGGGGCTCATGAACACTGAAGCTTTCTTT
j_gene: TRBJ1-2; abundance: .; v_gene: TRBV7-9; d_gene: .; CDR3aa: CASSGRQDPYGYTF; CDR3nt: TGTGCCAGCAGCGGCAGACAGGATCCCTATGGCTACACCTTC
j_gene: TRBJ2-2; abundance: .; v_gene: TRBV29-1; d_gene: .; CDR3aa: CSVDGQRNTGELFF; CDR3nt: TGCAGCGTTGATGGACAGCGGAACACCGGGGAGCTGTTTTTT
j_gene: TRBJ1-2; abundance: few; v_gene: TRBV5-5; d_gene: .; CDR3aa: CASSLSGEYGYTF; CDR3nt: TGTGCCAGCAGCTTATCGGGGGAGTATGGCTACACCTTC
j_gene: TRBJ1-2; abundance: few; v_gene: TRBV7-9; d_gene: TRBD1; CDR3aa: CASSFPRGQGGYTF; CDR3nt: TGTGCCAGCAGCTTCCCCCGAGGACAGGGTGGCTACACCTTC
j_gene: TRBJ1-1; abundance: .; v_gene: TRBV25-1; d_gene: TRBD1; CDR3aa: CASSVTGEGLTEAFF; CDR3nt: TGTGCCAGCAGTGTTACAGGGGAAGGGCTCACTGAAGCTTTCTTT
j_gene: TRBJ1-1; abundance: .; v_gene: TRBV5-1; d_gene: TRBD1; CDR3aa: CASSSGGTANTEAFF; CDR3nt: TGCGCCAGCAGCTCTGGTGGGACAGCGAACACTGAAGCTTTCTTT
j_gene: TRBJ1-2; abundance: .; v_gene: TRBV6-5; d_gene: .; CDR3aa: CASSYQSGGDYGYTF; CDR3nt: TGTGCCAGCAGTTACCAGAGCGGGGGTGACTATGGCTACACCTTC
j_gene: TRBJ2-2; abundance: .; v_gene: TRBV7-6; d_gene: TRBD1; CDR3aa: CASSKSTGEHTGELFF; CDR3nt: TGTGCCAGCAGCAAATCGACAGGGGAGCACACCGGGGAGCTGTTTTTT
j_gene: TRBJ1-1; abundance: .; v_gene: TRBV27; d_gene: .; CDR3aa: CASSYRGGEAFF; CDR3nt: TGTGCCAGCAGTTATCGAGGGGGAGAAGCTTTCTTT
j_gene: TRBJ2-7; abundance: .; v_gene: TRBV5-1; d_gene: TRBD1; CDR3aa: CASRTTGGSDEQYF; CDR3nt: TGCGCCAGCAGGACGACAGGGGGCTCGGACGAGCAGTACTTC
j_gene: TRBJ2-1; abundance: .; v_gene: TRBV5-1; d_gene: .; CDR3aa: CASSLEGRYNEQFF; CDR3nt: TGCGCCAGCAGCTTGGAAGGGAGGTACAATGAGCAGTTCTTC
j_gene: TRBJ2-1; abundance: .; v_gene: TRBV18; d_gene: .; CDR3aa: CASSAQRGNNEQFF; CDR3nt: TGTGCCAGCTCCGCTCAACGAGGGAACAATGAGCAGTTCTTC
j_gene: TRBJ1-6; abundance: .; v_gene: TRBV9; d_gene: TRBD1; CDR3aa: CASSPVRGQGASPLHF; CDR3nt: TGTGCCAGCAGCCCCGTGCGGGGACAGGGGGCCTCACCCCTCCACTTT
j_gene: TRBJ1-1; abundance: .; v_gene: TRBV5-8; d_gene: .; CDR3aa: CASSDRQLLNTEAFF; CDR3nt: TGTGCCAGCAGCGACCGACAGCTACTGAACACTGAAGCTTTCTTT